Listed below are T cell receptor beta chains from one sample, sequenced in a study of cytomegalovirus exposure and HLA in healthy donors. Assay used: immunoSEQ multiplex PCR; TCRdb lists only in-frame clones, some missing. The sample carries about 130,000 clones, 80% recorded once. The sequenced material came from PBMCs. The source of these receptors is a woman between 35 and 50 years old in good health and CMV-seronegative. The CDR3 runs from the conserved cysteine through the conserved F or W. The order of the fields is V gene, CDR3 length, J gene, CDR3 protein.

TRBV10-3	17	TRBJ1-6	CAISEASMAGFMTPLHF
TRBV7-6	15	TRBJ1-6	CASSPIREGSSPLHF
TRBV5-1	14	TRBJ1-2	CASSIGQGNYGYTF
TRBV29-1	11	TRBJ1-2	CSVGQGGGYTF
TRBV6-5	13	TRBJ2-7	CASSATPGDEQYF
TRBV7-9	16	TRBJ1-2	CASSQSTGGLAYGYTF
TRBV4-1	15	TRBJ2-2	CATRAWGGRTGELFF
TRBV27	14	TRBJ1-1	CASSFYREGTEAFF
TRBV11-1	15	TRBJ2-7	CASSLSPGGVYEQYF
TRBV4-1	15	TRBJ2-5	CASSPQTSGQETQYF
TRBV4-1	15	TRBJ2-7	CASSQEDRGSYEQYF
TRBV7-2	14	TRBJ1-5	CASSLGQGSQPQHF
TRBV28	15	TRBJ1-4	CASTPGTASNEKLFF
TRBV12-5	17	TRBJ2-5	CASGLEVGQGAGETQYF
TRBV4-3	14	TRBJ2-7	CASSLDLYSYEQYF
TRBV7-2	15	TRBJ2-7	CATPAPRDRGYEQYF
TRBV19	16	TRBJ2-7	CASTTSSGTGGFEQYF
TRBV29-1	15	TRBJ2-7	CSVEGFMDRGVEQYF
TRBV28	15	TRBJ2-7	CASSPDSIVVDEQYF
TRBV2	12	TRBJ1-2	CAAPGGAYGYTF
TRBV5-1	13	TRBJ2-1	CASSLVLGGEQFF
TRBV19	14	TRBJ1-5	CASSYRGSNQPQHF
TRBV5-8	14	TRBJ1-5	CASSSLRGNQPQHF
TRBV10-3	14	TRBJ2-1	CAISERAGGGEQFF
TRBV7-9	15	TRBJ2-7	CASSSAGTSINGQYF
TRBV5-6	14	TRBJ1-2	CASSQTGDNYGYTF
TRBV7-2	12	TRBJ1-1	CASSLPRGEAFF
TRBV2	15	TRBJ1-4	CASRRQGRTNEKLFF
TRBV5-1	14	TRBJ1-2	CASSLGNTIYGYTF
TRBV5-4	14	TRBJ1-2	CASGAQGAPGGYTF
TRBV27	16	TRBJ2-7	CASSFGSYSGAYEQYF
TRBV7-9	11	TRBJ1-1	CASSLQAEAFF
TRBV7-9	17	TRBJ2-5	CASSPGLRAEHQETQYF
TRBV6-6	16	TRBJ2-2	CASSYVLLAGGHELFF
TRBV7-2	14	-	CASSPRTDRGEQYF
TRBV28	15	TRBJ2-2	CASSSGQGNTGELFF
TRBV7-6	17	TRBJ1-4	CASSHDPELVADEKLFF